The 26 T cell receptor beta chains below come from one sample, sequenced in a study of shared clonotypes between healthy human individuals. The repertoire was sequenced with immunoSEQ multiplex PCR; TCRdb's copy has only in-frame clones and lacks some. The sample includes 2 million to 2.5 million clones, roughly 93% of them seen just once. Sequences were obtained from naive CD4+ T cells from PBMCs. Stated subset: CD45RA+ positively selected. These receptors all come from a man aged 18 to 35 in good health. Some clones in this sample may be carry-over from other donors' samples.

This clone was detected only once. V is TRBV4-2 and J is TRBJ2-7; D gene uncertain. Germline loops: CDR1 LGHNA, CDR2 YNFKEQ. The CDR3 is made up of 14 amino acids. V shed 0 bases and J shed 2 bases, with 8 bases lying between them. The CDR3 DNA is TGTGCCAGCAGCCAAGACCGAAGGACCTACGAGCAGTACTTC. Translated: CASSQDRRTYEQYF.

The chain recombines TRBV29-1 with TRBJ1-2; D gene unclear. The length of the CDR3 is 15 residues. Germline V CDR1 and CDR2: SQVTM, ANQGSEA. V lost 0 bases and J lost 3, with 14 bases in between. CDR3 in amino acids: CSVEDVGFEDYGYTF. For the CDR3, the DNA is TGCAGCGTTGAAGATGTGGGTTTCGAGGACTATGGCTACACCTTC.

CDR3 region: CASSRPGLATSNEQFF. In DNA form, the CDR3 reads TGTGCCAGCTCCAGACCGGGACTAGCGACCTCCAATGAGCAGTTCTTC. The chain joins TRBV18 to TRBJ2-1; 10 bases are a match to TRBD2. The CDR3 loop spans 16 amino acids. Germline-derived CDR1 and CDR2 are KGHSH and LQKENI. After removal of 6 bases from V and 6 bases from J, the junction contained 11 bases not matched to a gene. Full variable domain (remainder filled in from reference TRBV18 and TRBJ2-1): NAGVMQNPRHLVRRRGQEARLRCSPMKGHSHVYWYRQLPEEGLKFMVYLQKENIIDESGMPKERFSAEFPKEGPSILRIQQVVRGDSAAYFCASSRPGLATSNEQFFGPGTRLTVL.

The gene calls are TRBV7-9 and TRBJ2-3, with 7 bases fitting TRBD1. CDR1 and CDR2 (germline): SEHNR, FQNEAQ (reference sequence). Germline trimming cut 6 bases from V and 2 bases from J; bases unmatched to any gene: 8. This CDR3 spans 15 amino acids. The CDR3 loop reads CASSKDRALTDTQYF. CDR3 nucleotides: TGTGCCAGCAGTAAAGACAGGGCCCTCACAGATACGCAGTATTTT.

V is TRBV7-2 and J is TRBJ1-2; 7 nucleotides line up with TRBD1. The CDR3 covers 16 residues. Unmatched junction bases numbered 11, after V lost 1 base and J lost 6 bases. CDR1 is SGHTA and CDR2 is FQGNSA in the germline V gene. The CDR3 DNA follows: TGTGCCAGCAGCTTAGGTTCCTGGAAGACAGGGAATGGCTACACCTTC. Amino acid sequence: CASSLGSWKTGNGYTF.

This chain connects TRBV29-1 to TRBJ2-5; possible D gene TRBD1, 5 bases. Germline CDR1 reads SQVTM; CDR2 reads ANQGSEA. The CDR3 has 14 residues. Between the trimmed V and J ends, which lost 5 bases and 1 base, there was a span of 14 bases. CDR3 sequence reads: CSVTGKGVQETQYF. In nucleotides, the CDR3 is TGCAGCGTTACGGGTAAAGGGGTCCAAGAGACCCAGTACTTC.

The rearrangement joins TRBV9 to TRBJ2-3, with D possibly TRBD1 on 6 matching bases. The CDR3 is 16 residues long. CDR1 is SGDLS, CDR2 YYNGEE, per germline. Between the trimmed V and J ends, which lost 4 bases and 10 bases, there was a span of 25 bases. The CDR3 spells CASSPLQGATDVAQYF. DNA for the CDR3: TGTGCCAGCAGCCCTCTACAGGGAGCCACCGACGTGGCGCAGTATTTT.

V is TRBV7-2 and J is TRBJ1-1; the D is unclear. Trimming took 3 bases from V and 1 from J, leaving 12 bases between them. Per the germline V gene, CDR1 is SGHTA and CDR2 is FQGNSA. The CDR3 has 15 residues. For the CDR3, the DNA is TGTGCCAGCAGCTTGGGTGGCATACAGAACACTGAAGCTTTCTTT. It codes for CASSLGGIQNTEAFF.

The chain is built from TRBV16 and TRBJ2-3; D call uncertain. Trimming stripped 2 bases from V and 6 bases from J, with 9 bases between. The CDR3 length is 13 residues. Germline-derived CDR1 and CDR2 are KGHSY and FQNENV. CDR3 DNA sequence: TGTGCCAGCAGCCAAATTAGGCCGGATACGCAGTATTTT. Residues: CASSQIRPDTQYF.

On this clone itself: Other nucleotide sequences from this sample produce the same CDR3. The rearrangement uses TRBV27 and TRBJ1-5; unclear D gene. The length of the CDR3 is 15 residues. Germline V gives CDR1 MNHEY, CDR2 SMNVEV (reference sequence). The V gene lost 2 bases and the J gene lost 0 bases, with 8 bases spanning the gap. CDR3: CASSLGPYSNQPQHF. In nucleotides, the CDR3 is TGTGCCAGCAGTTTAGGACCTTATAGCAATCAGCCCCAGCATTTT.

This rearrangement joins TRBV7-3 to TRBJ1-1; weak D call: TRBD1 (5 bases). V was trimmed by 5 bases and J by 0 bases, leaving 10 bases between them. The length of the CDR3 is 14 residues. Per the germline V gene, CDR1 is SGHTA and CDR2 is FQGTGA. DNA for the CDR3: TGTGCCAGCAGCCCGACAGACCTGAACACTGAAGCTTTCTTT. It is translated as CASSPTDLNTEAFF. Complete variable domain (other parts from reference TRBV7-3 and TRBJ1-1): GAGVSQTPSNKVTEKGKYVELRCDPISGHTALYWYRQSLGQGPEFLIYFQGTGAADDSGLPNDRFFAVRPEGSVSTLKIQRTERGDSAVYLCASSPTDLNTEAFFGQGTRLTVV.

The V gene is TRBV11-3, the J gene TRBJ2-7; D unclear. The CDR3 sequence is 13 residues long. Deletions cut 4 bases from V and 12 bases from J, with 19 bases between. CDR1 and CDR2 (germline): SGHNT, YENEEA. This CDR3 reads CASSSMVGQKAYF. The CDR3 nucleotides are TGTGCCAGCAGCTCCATGGTGGGTCAGAAAGCGTACTTC.

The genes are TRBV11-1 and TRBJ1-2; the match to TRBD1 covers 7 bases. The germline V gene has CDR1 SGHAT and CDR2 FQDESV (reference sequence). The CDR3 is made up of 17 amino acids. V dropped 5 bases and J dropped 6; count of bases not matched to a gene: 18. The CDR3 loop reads CASSQGRRGRGFDGYTF. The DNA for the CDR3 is TGTGCCAGCAGCCAGGGGAGGAGGGGGCGCGGATTTGATGGCTACACCTTC.

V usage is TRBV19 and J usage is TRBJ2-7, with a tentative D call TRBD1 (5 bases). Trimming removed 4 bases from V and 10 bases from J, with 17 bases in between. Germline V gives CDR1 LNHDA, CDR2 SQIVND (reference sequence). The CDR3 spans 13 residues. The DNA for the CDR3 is TGTGCCAGTAGTACGACACCCCAGGGTTCTCAGTACTTC. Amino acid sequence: CASSTTPQGSQYF.

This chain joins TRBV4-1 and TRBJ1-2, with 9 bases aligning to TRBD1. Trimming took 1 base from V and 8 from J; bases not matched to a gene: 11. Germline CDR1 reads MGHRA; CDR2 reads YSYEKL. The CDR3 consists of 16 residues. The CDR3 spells CASSQAGQGPSGGYTF. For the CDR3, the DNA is TGCGCCAGCAGCCAAGCGGGACAGGGTCCTTCGGGAGGCTACACCTTC.

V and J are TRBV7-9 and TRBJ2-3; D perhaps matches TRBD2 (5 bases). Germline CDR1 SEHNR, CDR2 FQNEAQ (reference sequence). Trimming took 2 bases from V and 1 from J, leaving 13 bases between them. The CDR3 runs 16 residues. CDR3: CASSLLVGVGTDTQYF. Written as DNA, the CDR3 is TGTGCCAGCAGCTTATTGGTCGGGGTCGGCACAGATACGCAGTATTTT.

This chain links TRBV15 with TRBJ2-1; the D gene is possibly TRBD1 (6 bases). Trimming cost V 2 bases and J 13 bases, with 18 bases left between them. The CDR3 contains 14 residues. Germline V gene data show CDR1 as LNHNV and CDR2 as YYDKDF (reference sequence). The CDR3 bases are TGTGCCACCAGCAGACACGGACAGCCTCCCGTCCAGTTCTTC. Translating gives CATSRHGQPPVQFF.

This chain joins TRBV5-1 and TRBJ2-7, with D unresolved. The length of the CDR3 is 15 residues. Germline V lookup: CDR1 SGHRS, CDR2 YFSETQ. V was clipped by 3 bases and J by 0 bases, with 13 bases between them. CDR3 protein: CASSSLTGTSYEQYF. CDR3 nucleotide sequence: TGCGCCAGCAGCTCGTTGACGGGTACCTCCTACGAGCAGTACTTC.

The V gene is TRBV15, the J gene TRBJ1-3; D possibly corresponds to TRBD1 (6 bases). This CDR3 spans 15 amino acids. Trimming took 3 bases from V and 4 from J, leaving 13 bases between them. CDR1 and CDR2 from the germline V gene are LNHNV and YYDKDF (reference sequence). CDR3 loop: CATSRDYREGNTIYF. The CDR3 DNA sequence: TGTGCCACCAGCAGGGACTACAGGGAAGGAAACACCATATATTTT.

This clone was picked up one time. Written as DNA, the CDR3 is TGTGCCATCAGTCCAGAAACTACAGGGGGCACCCAGTACTTC. Amino acids: CAISPETTGGTQYF. The rearrangement links TRBV10-3 to TRBJ2-5, with 9 bases that match TRBD1. Trimming took 5 bases from V and 8 from J; bases not matched to a gene: 9. In germline, CDR1 is ENHRY, CDR2 SYGVKD. There are 14 residues in the CDR3.

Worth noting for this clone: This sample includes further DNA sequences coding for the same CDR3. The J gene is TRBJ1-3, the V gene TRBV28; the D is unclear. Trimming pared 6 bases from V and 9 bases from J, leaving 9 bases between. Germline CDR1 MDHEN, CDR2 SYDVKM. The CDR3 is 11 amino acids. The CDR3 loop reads CASSRGGTIYF. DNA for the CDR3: TGTGCCAGCAGCCGCGGCGGCACCATATATTTT. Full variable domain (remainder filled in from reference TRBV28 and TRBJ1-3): DVKVTQSSRYLVKRTGEKVFLECVQDMDHENMFWYRQDPGLGLRLIYFSYDVKMKEKGDIPEGYSVSREKKERFSLILESASTNQTSMYLCASSRGGTIYFGEGSWLTVV.

The CDR3: CASSERGTNQPQHF. DNA of the CDR3: TGTGCCAGCAGTGAAAGAGGAACCAATCAGCCCCAGCATTTT. J is TRBJ1-5 and V is TRBV6-1; D unclear. The CDR3 contains 14 residues. V was shortened by 2 bases and J by 3 bases, with 8 bases between the two germline ends. Germline lookup yields CDR1 MNHNS and CDR2 SASEGT.

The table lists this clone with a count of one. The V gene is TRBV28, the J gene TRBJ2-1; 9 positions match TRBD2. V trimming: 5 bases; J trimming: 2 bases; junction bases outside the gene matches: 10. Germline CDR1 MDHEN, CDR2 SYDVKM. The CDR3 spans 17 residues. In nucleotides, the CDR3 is TGTGCCAGCAGTCCAGGGGGGGTAGCGGGAGCCTACAATGAGCAGTTCTTC. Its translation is CASSPGGVAGAYNEQFF.

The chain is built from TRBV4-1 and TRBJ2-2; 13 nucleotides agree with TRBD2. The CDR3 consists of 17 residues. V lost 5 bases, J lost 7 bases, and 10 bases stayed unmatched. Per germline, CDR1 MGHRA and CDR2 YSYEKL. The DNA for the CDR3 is TGCGCCAGCAGCTACACCGGGACTAGCGGGATTAGCGGGGAGCTGTTTTTT. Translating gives CASSYTGTSGISGELFF.

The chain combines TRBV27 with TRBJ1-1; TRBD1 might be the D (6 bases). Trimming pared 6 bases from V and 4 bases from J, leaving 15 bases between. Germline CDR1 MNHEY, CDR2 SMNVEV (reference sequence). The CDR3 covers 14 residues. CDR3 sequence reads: CASSRGGKGTEAFF. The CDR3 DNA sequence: TGTGCCAGCAGCCGAGGGGGGAAAGGCACTGAAGCTTTCTTT.

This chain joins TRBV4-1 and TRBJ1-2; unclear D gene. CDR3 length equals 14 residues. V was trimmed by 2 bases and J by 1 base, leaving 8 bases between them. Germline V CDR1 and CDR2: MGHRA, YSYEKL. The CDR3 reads CASSQSELNYGYTF. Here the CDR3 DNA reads TGCGCCAGCAGCCAAAGTGAGCTTAACTATGGCTACACCTTC.